The 5 T cell receptor beta chains given below trace back to one sample, sequenced in a study. TCRdb called the reads again in MiXCR, with one record for every CDR3 protein. The table records over 4,000 distinct CDR3 sequences, about 9.2% of them present only once. Sequenced: CD4+ T cells from peripheral blood. The receptors shown here come from a human donor with rheumatoid arthritis.

This clonotype was picked up many times. This chain links TRBV6-2 or TRBV6-3 with TRBJ2-3; TRBD2 matches at 7 bases. Germline CDR1 MNHEY, CDR2 SVGEGT. V was pared by 6 bases and J by 4 bases, with 13 bases of the junction left unmatched. This CDR3 has 16 amino acids. CDR3 residues: CASSLLGGSFPDTQYF. The CDR3 region has the DNA TGTGCCAGCAGCCTCCTTGGCGGGAGTTTCCCAGATACGCAGTATTTT.

The V gene is TRBV24-1, the J gene TRBJ2-1; 9 nucleotides match TRBD2. In germline, CDR1 is KGHDR, CDR2 SFDVKD. This CDR3 has 16 amino acids. V dropped 4 bases and J dropped 6; count of bases not matched to a gene: 9. This chain's CDR3 is CATSDVTGTSINEQFF. The CDR3 nucleotides read TGTGCCACCAGTGACGTGACCGGGACTAGCATCAATGAGCAGTTCTTC.

This clonotype was seen only a few times. V gene TRBV5-4 combines with J gene TRBJ2-3; 7 bases match TRBD2. CDR3 length: 18 amino acids. Germline trimming cut 4 bases from V and 2 bases from J; bases unmatched to any gene: 16. The germline V gene encodes CDR1 SGHNT and CDR2 YYREEE (reference sequence). CDR3 sequence (DNA): TGTGCCAGCAGCCAGCAGGGCGGTAGCGGGCGCTTCACAGATACGCAGTATTTT. It codes for CASSQQGGSGRFTDTQYF.

Ten or more counts support this clonotype. V usage is TRBV20-1 and J usage is TRBJ2-3; D could derive from TRBD1 or TRBD2 (5 bases each). Germline assignment: CDR1 DFQATT and CDR2 SNEGSKA (reference sequence). This CDR3 is 14 amino acids long. V was trimmed by 5 bases and J by 3 bases, leaving 15 bases between them. DNA for the CDR3: TGCAGTGCTCCCCGGGGCCACAGGACAGATACGCAGTATTTT. Encoded protein: CSAPRGHRTDTQYF.

The chain links TRBV7-3 to TRBJ2-1, with D maybe TRBD2 (5 bases). The CDR3 covers 17 residues. V was cut by 5 bases and J by 0 bases, with 17 bases left in between. Per germline, CDR1 SGHTA and CDR2 FQGTGA. CDR3: CASSLRLPRHSYNEQFF. DNA of the CDR3: TGTGCCAGCAGCCTAAGACTACCGAGGCACTCCTACAATGAGCAGTTCTTC.